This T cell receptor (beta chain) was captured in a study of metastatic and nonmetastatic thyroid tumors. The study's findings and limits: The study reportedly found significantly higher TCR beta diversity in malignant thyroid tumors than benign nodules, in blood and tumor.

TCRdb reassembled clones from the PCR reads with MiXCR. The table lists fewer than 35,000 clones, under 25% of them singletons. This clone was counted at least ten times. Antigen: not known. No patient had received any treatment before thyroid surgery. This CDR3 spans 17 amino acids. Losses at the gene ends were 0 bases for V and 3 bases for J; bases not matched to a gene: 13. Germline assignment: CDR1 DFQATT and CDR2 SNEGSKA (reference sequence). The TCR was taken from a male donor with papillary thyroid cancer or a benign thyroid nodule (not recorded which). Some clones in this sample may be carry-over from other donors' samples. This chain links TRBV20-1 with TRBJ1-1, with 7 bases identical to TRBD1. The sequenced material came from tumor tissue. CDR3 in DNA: TGCAGTGCTAGAGATCCAAGACAGGGAAGTATCGACACTGAAGCTTTCTTT. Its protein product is CSARDPRQGSIDTEAFF.